This T cell receptor (beta chain) was found in a study of CD8+ T cells in alopecia areata. Whole-study context: Administration of oral tofacitinib to treated patients was at 5 to 10 mg twice daily. The investigators scored severity in treated patients by the percentage of affected scalp area. The study's findings and limits: Persistence during tofacitinib was seen for many expanded lesional clones in scalp and blood.

Treatment defined: oral pan-JAK inhibitor, 5-10 mg twice daily. CD4+ and CD8+ T cells were sorted from PBMCs. It was cDNA, reverse transcribed from extracted RNA, that served as the sequencing template. Measured with immunoSEQ multiplex PCR; TCRdb has only the in-frame clones, and not every one. The sample has more than 100,000 clones, 85% to 90% seen once. In regard to this clone: Its antigen is not known.

Trimming left V 2 bases short and J 1 base short, with 3 bases between. This CDR3 contains 13 residues. The germline CDR1 and CDR2 sequences are SGHVS and FQNEAQ. The sequence came from a human donor with alopecia areata. The J gene is TRBJ1-5, the V gene TRBV7-8; no reliable D call. Material: CD8+ T cells sorted from blood, obtained around week 30, from a patient treated with tofacitinib. In nucleotides, the CDR3 is TGTGCCAGCAGCTTACAGAGCAATCAGCCCCAGCATTTT. Translation: CASSLQSNQPQHF. Full variable domain (missing parts from reference TRBV7-8 and TRBJ1-5): GAGVSQSPRYKVAKRGQDVALRCDPISGHVSLFWYQQALGQGPEFLTYFQNEAQLDKSGLPSDRFFAERPEGSVSTLKIQRTQQEDSAVYLCASSLQSNQPQHFGDGTRLSIL.